Presented here are 6 T cell receptor beta chains from one specimen sequenced in a study of glioma-infiltrating T cells after dendritic cell vaccination. Data came from immunoSEQ multiplex PCR; TCRdb stores just in-frame clones and leaves some out. The sample shows roughly 83,000 clones, approximately 84% of them seen only once. The input for sequencing was blood, taken before dendritic cell vaccination. The source of these receptors is a human donor with glioblastoma.

V is TRBV7-3 and J is TRBJ2-7; maybe TRBD1 (5 bases). The germline V and J ends were trimmed by 2 bases and 2 bases, with 13 bases remaining between them. This CDR3 is built from 15 residues. In germline, CDR1 is SGHTA, CDR2 FQGTGA. The CDR3 is CASSLFSGSTYEQYF. CDR3 DNA: TGTGCCAGCAGCTTATTTTCAGGGTCAACCTACGAGCAGTACTTC.

The CDR3 DNA sequence: TGTGCCAGTAGTAAGTGGGCCGGGACAGACACCTACGAGCAGTACTTC. It encodes CASSKWAGTDTYEQYF. This rearrangement joins TRBV19 to TRBJ2-7; 7 bases align to TRBD1. The germline gives CDR1 LNHDA, CDR2 SQIVND (reference sequence). The V and J ends lost 4 bases and 2 bases, in that order; junction bases with no gene match: 11. There are 16 residues in the CDR3.

The CDR3 DNA reads as TGTGCCAGCAGCTCGGGACTAGCGGGGGGTATCCAAGAGACCCAGTACTTC. This encodes CASSSGLAGGIQETQYF. The rearrangement joins TRBV7-3 to TRBJ2-5; 15 nucleotides agree with TRBD2. This CDR3 is built from 17 residues. Germline lookup yields CDR1 SGHTA and CDR2 FQGTGA. V lost 4 bases to trimming and J lost 1 base; unmatched junction nucleotides: 4.

This chain joins TRBV7-9 and TRBJ1-3, with TRBD1 as a possible D gene (5 bases). Germline CDR1 SEHNR, CDR2 FQNEAQ (reference sequence). V was clipped by 5 bases and J by 7 bases, with 15 bases between them. The CDR3 has 14 amino acids. The CDR3 loop is CASSPGLHRNTIYF. CDR3 nucleotides: TGTGCCAGCAGCCCAGGGCTCCATCGGAACACCATATATTTT.

The chain joins TRBV2 to TRBJ2-5, with 10 bases fitting TRBD1. V trimming: 3 bases; J trimming: 5 bases; junction bases outside the gene matches: 6. The CDR3 covers 15 residues. Germline V gene data show CDR1 as SNHLY and CDR2 as FYNNEI. This chain's CDR3 is CASSDATGGGETQYF. DNA for the CDR3: TGTGCCAGCAGTGATGCGACAGGGGGCGGCGAGACCCAGTACTTC.

The gene calls are TRBV19 and TRBJ2-2; D is unclear. Deletions cut 3 bases from V and 4 bases from J, with 12 bases between. The CDR3 extends over 15 amino acids. CDR1 is LNHDA and CDR2 is SQIVND in the germline V gene (reference sequence). The CDR3, as DNA: TGTGCCAGTAGTATTTTAATCAGAAGCACCGGGGAGCTGTTTTTT. This translates into CASSILIRSTGELFF.